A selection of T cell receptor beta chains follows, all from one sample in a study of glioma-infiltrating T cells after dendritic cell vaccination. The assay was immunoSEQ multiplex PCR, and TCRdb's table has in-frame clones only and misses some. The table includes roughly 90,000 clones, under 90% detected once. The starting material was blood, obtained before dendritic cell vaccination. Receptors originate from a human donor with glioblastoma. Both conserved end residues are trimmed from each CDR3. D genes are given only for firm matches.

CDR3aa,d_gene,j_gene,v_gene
ASSLDLMGLAGGFNEQY,TRBD2,TRBJ2-7,TRBV11-3
ASSLYMGLGGYT,.,TRBJ1-2,TRBV27
ASSVKLADYEQY,TRBD2,TRBJ2-7,TRBV6-5
ASSPRDRGNHYEQY,TRBD1,TRBJ2-7,TRBV19
ASSPRTGEFNEQF,TRBD1,TRBJ2-1,TRBV18
ATRDDGWTGMFGYT,TRBD1,TRBJ1-2,TRBV15
ASTFESGSADTQY,.,TRBJ2-3,TRBV28
ASKWAGLLATGELF,.,TRBJ2-2,TRBV28
ASTQTGGCNEKLF,TRBD1,TRBJ1-4,TRBV6-4
ASSQDRSYVNTEAF,.,TRBJ1-1,TRBV4-1
ASSELAGGYNEQF,TRBD2,TRBJ2-1,TRBV6-1
ASSPREGPGNTIY,.,TRBJ1-3,TRBV18
ASSLPRGGSASENEQF,.,TRBJ2-1,TRBV7-9
SALEQSKNTEAF,.,TRBJ1-1,TRBV29-1
ASSRTAMNTEAF,.,TRBJ1-1,TRBV14
ASSLGAAYNEQF,.,TRBJ2-1,TRBV5-1
ASSLAGFYEQY,.,TRBJ2-7,TRBV11-2
ASSLRDRNTGELF,TRBD1,TRBJ2-2,TRBV5-1